These 4 T cell receptor beta chains share one sample of origin, sequenced in a study of blood T cell repertoires in COVID-19. TCRdb keeps only in-frame clones here, not all; method: immunoSEQ multiplex PCR. There are 190,000 or so clones in the sample; about 82% occur only once, and 7% to 10% lies in the top ten. The sample was PBMCs or T cells enriched from blood (not recorded which). These receptors were taken from a woman aged 25 to 39 who had recovered from COVID-19.

Written as DNA, the CDR3 is TGTGCCAGCAGCTGGAACCAGGGGTTAGAGGTCCGGGACTATGGCTACACCTTC. Translating gives CASSWNQGLEVRDYGYTF. This chain links TRBV28 with TRBJ1-2; D is possibly TRBD1 (6 bases). V lost 6 bases and J lost 3, with 26 bases in between. Germline values: CDR1 MDHEN, CDR2 SYDVKM. CDR3 length: 18 residues.

This clone was recorded a few times. This rearrangement joins TRBV9 to TRBJ2-1; D is undetermined. The V end lost 4 bases, the J end lost 7 bases, and 3 bases lay between the germline ends. Germline CDR1 reads SGDLS; CDR2 reads YYNGEE. The CDR3 contains 10 residues. This CDR3 reads CASSSNEQFF. Written as DNA, the CDR3 is TGTGCCAGCAGCTCGAATGAGCAGTTCTTC. Drawing the rest from reference TRBV9 and TRBJ2-1, the complete variable domain is DSGVTQTPKHLITATGQRVTLRCSPRSGDLSVYWYQQSLDQGLQFLIQYYNGEERAKGNILERFSAQQFPDLHSELNLSSLELGDSALYFCASSSNEQFFGPGTRLTVL.

This clone was seen a handful of times. This chain uses TRBV14 with TRBJ1-2; 7 bases fit TRBD1. The CDR3 is 16 residues long. Germline lookup yields CDR1 SGHDN and CDR2 FVKESK. Losses at the gene ends were 4 bases for V and 4 bases for J; bases not matched to a gene: 12. As DNA, the CDR3 is TGTGCCAGCAGCCCCCCCCGTTCGTGGACAGGCTATGGCTACACCTTC. Translated: CASSPPRSWTGYGYTF. Full variable domain (missing parts from reference TRBV14 and TRBJ1-2): EAGVTQFPSHSVIEKGQTVTLRCDPISGHDNLYWYRRVMGKEIKFLLHFVKESKQDESGMPNNRFLAERTGGTYSTLKVQPAELEDSGVYFCASSPPRSWTGYGYTFGSGTRLTVV.

The chain uses TRBV10-3 and TRBJ1-2; weak D call: TRBD1 (5 bases). This CDR3 is 13 amino acids long. V shed 10 bases and J shed 5 bases, with 17 bases lying between them. CDR1 is ENHRY, CDR2 SYGVKD, per germline. The CDR3 loop is CATRVGDGYGYTF. In DNA form, the CDR3 reads TGTGCCACCCGGGTAGGGGATGGATATGGCTACACCTTC.